This TCR beta chain came from a study of cytomegalovirus exposure and HLA in healthy donors. Study-level points and caveats: Within the data, a cluster of highly shared sequence variants was likely a sequencing artifact. Trimming of TCR beta V- and J-genes showed a link, identified in a later analysis, to a missense DCLRE1C variant.

A word on this clone: Its antigen is unidentified. A junction end diverges from the germline sequence, so it may reflect a read error.

Primers for the PCR totalled 60 Vbeta and 13 Jbeta. Measured with immunoSEQ multiplex PCR; TCRdb has only the in-frame clones, and not every one. The sample shows 130,000 to 150,000 clones, approximately 83% of them seen only once. This CDR3 region has 15 residues. Germline CDR1 is MDHEN and CDR2 is SYDVKM. The sequenced sample was PBMCs. V gene TRBV28 combines with J gene TRBJ2-1; 11 bases agree with TRBD2. The sequence derives from a man aged 35 to 55 in good health and CMV-seropositive. The CDR3 DNA sequence: TGTGCCAGCAATTTAGCGGGAGGGTTCTACAATGAGCAGTTCTTC. This sequence encodes CASNLAGGFYNEQFF.